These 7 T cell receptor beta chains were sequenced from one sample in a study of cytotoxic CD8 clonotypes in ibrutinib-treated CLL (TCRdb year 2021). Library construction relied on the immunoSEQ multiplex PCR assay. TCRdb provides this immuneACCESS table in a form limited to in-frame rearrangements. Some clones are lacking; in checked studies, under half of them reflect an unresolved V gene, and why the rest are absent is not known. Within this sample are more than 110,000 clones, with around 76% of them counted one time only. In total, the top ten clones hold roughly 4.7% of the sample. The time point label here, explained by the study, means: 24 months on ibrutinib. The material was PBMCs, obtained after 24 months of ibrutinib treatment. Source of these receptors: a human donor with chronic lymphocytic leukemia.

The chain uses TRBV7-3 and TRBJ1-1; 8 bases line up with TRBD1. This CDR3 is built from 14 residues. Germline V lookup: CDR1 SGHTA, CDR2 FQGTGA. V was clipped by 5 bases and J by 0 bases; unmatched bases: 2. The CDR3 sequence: CASSPTGVNTEAFF. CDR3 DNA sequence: TGTGCCAGCAGCCCGACAGGGGTGAACACTGAAGCTTTCTTT.

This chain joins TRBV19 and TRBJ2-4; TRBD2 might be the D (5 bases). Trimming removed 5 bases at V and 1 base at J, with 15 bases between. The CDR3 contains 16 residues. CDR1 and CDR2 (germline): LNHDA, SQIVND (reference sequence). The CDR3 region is CASSLWTPDAKNIQYF. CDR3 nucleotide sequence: TGTGCCAGTAGTCTTTGGACTCCCGACGCCAAAAACATTCAGTACTTC.

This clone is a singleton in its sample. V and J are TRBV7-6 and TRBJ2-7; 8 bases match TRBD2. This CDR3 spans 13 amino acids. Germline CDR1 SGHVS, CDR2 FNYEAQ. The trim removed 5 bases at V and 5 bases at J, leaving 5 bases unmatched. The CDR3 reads CASSLGLVDEQYF. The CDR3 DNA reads TGTGCCAGCAGCCTGGGACTAGTCGACGAGCAGTACTTC.

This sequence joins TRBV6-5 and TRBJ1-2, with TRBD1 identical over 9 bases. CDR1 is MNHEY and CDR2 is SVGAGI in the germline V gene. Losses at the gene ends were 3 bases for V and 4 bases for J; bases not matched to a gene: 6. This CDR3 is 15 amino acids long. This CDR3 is CASSYRQGVGYGYTF. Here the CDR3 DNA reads TGTGCCAGCAGTTATAGACAGGGGGTCGGCTATGGCTACACCTTC.

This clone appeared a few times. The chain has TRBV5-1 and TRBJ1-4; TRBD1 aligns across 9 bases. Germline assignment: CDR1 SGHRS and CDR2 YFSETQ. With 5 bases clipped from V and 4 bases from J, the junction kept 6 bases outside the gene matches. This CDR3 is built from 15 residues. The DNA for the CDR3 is TGCGCCAGCAGTGGGGGACAGGGACTTAATGAAAAACTGTTTTTT. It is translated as CASSGGQGLNEKLFF.

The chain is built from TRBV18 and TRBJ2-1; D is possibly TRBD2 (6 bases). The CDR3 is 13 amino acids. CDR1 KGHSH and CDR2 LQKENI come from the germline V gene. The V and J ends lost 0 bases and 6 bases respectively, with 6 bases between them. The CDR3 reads CASSPPEGNEQFF. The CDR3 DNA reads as TGTGCCAGCTCACCACCGGAGGGCAATGAGCAGTTCTTC.

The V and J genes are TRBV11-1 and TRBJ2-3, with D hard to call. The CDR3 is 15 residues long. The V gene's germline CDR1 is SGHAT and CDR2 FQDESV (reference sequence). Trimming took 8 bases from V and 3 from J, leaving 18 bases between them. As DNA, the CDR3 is TGTGCCAGCCGCGGCACCCCACAGTGGACAGATACGCAGTATTTT. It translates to CASRGTPQWTDTQYF.